Following are 2 T cell receptor beta chains from one sample sequenced in a study of T cell repertoires in cytomegalovirus infection. TCRdb independently ran MiXCR on the reads; one entry per CDR3 protein. The repertoire includes around 320,000 distinct CDR3 sequences, more than 8% of them detected once, and 4.3% sits in the top ten. The sample comprised PBMCs. All receptors come from a human donor in good health (CMV status not recorded). Some clones in this sample may be carry-over from other donors' samples.

This clonotype occurred many times. The chain joins TRBV6-2 or TRBV6-3 to TRBJ1-1, with D unclear. Germline V lookup: CDR1 MNHEY, CDR2 SVGEGT. The ends were cut back, 4 bases at V and 4 bases at J, with 4 bases in the middle. The CDR3 runs 11 residues. The CDR3 is CASSFSTEAFF. In DNA, the CDR3 is TGTGCCAGCAGTTTTTCCACTGAAGCTTTCTTT.

The chain recombines TRBV20-1 with TRBJ1-2; a possible D gene is TRBD1 (5 bases). The CDR3 is 16 amino acids. The ends were cut back, 6 bases at V and 3 bases at J, with 23 bases in the middle. The germline CDR1 and CDR2 sequences are DFQATT and SNEGSKA (reference sequence). The CDR3 sequence: CSAKDPRRQFYYGYTF. The CDR3 nucleotides are TGCAGTGCCAAAGACCCACGAAGACAGTTCTACTATGGCTACACCTTC.